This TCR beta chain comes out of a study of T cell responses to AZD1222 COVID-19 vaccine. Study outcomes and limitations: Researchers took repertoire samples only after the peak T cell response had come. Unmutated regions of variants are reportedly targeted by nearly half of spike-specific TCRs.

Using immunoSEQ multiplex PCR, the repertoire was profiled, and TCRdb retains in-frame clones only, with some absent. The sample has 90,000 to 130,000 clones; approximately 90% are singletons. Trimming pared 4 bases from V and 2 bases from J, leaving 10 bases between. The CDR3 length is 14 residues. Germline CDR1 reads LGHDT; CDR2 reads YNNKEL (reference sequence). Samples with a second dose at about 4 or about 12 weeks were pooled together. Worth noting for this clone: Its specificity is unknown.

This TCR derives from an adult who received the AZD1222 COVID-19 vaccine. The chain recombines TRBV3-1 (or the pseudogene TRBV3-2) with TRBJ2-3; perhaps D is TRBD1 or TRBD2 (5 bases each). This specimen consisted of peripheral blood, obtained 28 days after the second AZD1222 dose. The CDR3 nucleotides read TGTGCCAGCAGCCCCCCCGGGACCACAGATACGCAGTATTTT. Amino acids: CASSPPGTTDTQYF.